One sample yielded the 16 T cell receptor beta chains listed below, sequenced in a study of CD4 T cells in relation to SARS-CoV-2 and coronaviruses (dated by TCRdb to the early 2020s). Libraries were built with the immunoSEQ multiplex PCR assay. Entries here come from immuneACCESS through TCRdb and include only in-frame sequences with V and J called. Some clones fail to appear in such tables; in the studies checked, an unresolved V gene covers under half of the shortfall, and the cause of the remainder is unknown. This sample comprises 20,000 or so clones, around 80% of them detected only once. 9.5% to 12% of the sample is taken by the ten largest. CD4+ T cells from unexposed donors were collected before the COVID-19 pandemic (2011-2018). Following 10 days of culture, the EasySep CD4+ T cell isolation kit was used to isolate CD4+ T cells. Their specific antigens are unknown. Material for sequencing was CD4+ T cells from PBMCs, cultured in vitro. These receptors all stem from a human donor in good health.

The V and J genes are TRBV10-3 and TRBJ1-1, with TRBD1 identical over 7 bases. This CDR3 region has 15 residues. Germline CDR1 ENHRY, CDR2 SYGVKD. With V trimmed by 7 bases and J by 4 bases, 12 bases remained unmatched. CDR3 sequence: CAIKDLPGQLTEAFF. The CDR3 DNA reads as TGTGCCATCAAAGACCTACCGGGACAGCTCACTGAAGCTTTCTTT.

This rearrangement joins TRBV14 to TRBJ1-5, with 7 bases matching TRBD1. The CDR3 covers 17 residues. Germline CDR1 is SGHDN and CDR2 is FVKESK. The J segment lost 3 bases and the V segment lost 2 bases, leaving 10 bases of the junction unmatched. The CDR3 is CASSQTNYRGINQPQHF. The CDR3 nucleotides are TGTGCCAGCAGCCAAACAAATTACAGGGGAATCAATCAGCCCCAGCATTTT.

This chain links TRBV7-2 with TRBJ2-2; 7 bases agree with TRBD1. The germline gives CDR1 SGHTA, CDR2 FQGNSA. Trimming cost V 4 bases and J 3 bases; bases outside gene matches: 5. The CDR3 runs 15 residues. The CDR3 protein is CASSYHGQDTGELFF. The CDR3 nucleotides read TGTGCCAGCAGCTACCATGGACAGGACACCGGGGAGCTGTTTTTT.

The chain joins TRBV7-2 to TRBJ2-6; 7 nucleotides align to TRBD1. The CDR3 has 19 amino acids. V lost 2 bases to trimming and J lost 1 base; unmatched junction nucleotides: 11. Germline V CDR1 and CDR2: SGHTA, FQGNSA. The CDR3 DNA reads TGTGCCAGCAGCTTATCCCTCGGGACAGCTGCGTCTGGGGCCAACGTCCTGACTTTC. Encoded protein: CASSLSLGTAASGANVLTF.

This sequence joins TRBV3-1 (or the pseudogene TRBV3-2) and TRBJ2-7; the match to TRBD2 covers 9 bases. The CDR3 is 16 residues long. CDR1 is LGHDT, CDR2 YNNKEL, per germline (reference sequence). V shed 4 bases, J shed 5 bases, and the junction held 12 bases outside the gene matches. CDR3 sequence reads: CASSPPAGGPRDEQYF. CDR3 nucleotides: TGTGCCAGCAGCCCCCCTGCGGGGGGGCCTCGGGACGAGCAGTACTTC.

CDR3 nucleotide sequence: TGTGCCAGCAGCTTGGGCGGGAGTCCGTCCTACGAGCAGTACTTC. Translating it yields CASSLGGSPSYEQYF. This rearrangement joins TRBV7-9 to TRBJ2-7, with 7 bases identical to TRBD2. Germline CDR1 reads SEHNR; CDR2 reads FQNEAQ (reference sequence). CDR3 size: 15 residues. With V trimmed by 3 bases and J by 1 base, 6 bases remained unmatched.

The V call is TRBV4-1, the J call TRBJ1-2; D unresolved. The V end lost 8 bases, the J end lost 2 bases, and 18 bases lay between the germline ends. Germline V gives CDR1 MGHRA, CDR2 YSYEKL. This CDR3 is 15 amino acids long. The CDR3 protein is CASREQAAPNYGYTF. Here the CDR3 DNA reads TGCGCCAGCCGGGAGCAGGCCGCACCAAACTATGGCTACACCTTC.

The chain joins TRBV19 to TRBJ2-1; 8 nucleotides align to TRBD2. CDR1 and CDR2 (germline): LNHDA, SQIVND (reference sequence). The CDR3 is made up of 15 amino acids. The junction had 7 bases not matched to a gene; V was cut back by 3 bases and J by 6 bases. The CDR3 sequence: CASSIRTSFSNEQFF. In nucleotides, the CDR3 is TGTGCCAGTAGTATTAGGACTAGCTTTTCCAATGAGCAGTTCTTC. Combining the CDR3 with reference TRBV19 and TRBJ2-1 gives the whole variable domain DGGITQSPKYLFRKEGQNVTLSCEQNLNHDAMYWYRQDPGQGLRLIYYSQIVNDFQKGDIAEGYSVSREKKESFPLTVTSAQKNPTAFYLCASSIRTSFSNEQFFGPGTRLTVL.

CDR3 protein: CASSPSQRTGNQPQHF. In DNA, the CDR3 is TGTGCCAGCTCACCAAGTCAGAGGACAGGCAATCAGCCCCAGCATTTT. This rearrangement joins TRBV18 to TRBJ1-5, with D tentatively TRBD1 (6 bases). The germline CDR1 and CDR2 sequences are KGHSH and LQKENI. V dropped 2 bases and J dropped 2 bases, with 13 bases sitting between them. The CDR3 is 16 residues long.

There are a few counts of this clone. The J gene is TRBJ2-1, the V gene TRBV5-1, with 8 bases lining up with TRBD2. CDR1 and CDR2 (germline): SGHRS, YFSETQ. The CDR3 totals 15 residues. Trimming took 4 bases from V and 2 from J; bases not matched to a gene: 5. CDR3 sequence reads: CASSPTSAAYNEQFF. DNA of the CDR3: TGCGCCAGCAGCCCGACTAGCGCTGCCTACAATGAGCAGTTCTTC.

CDR3 sequence reads: CASSQEAGSKSYEQYF. DNA for the CDR3: TGCGCCAGCAGCCAAGAAGCGGGGTCGAAATCCTACGAGCAGTACTTC. The chain links TRBV4-3 to TRBJ2-7, with TRBD2 matching 7 bases. Germline V gene data show CDR1 as LGHNA and CDR2 as YSLEER. V lost 0 bases and J lost 1; bases outside the gene matches: 6. The CDR3 has 16 residues.

Here the CDR3 DNA reads TGTGCCATCAGCCCCCTGGGTCACTCGTACTCCTACGAGCAGTACTTC. As protein: CAISPLGHSYSYEQYF. The rearrangement uses TRBV10-3 and TRBJ2-7; the D is unclear. The germline V gene has CDR1 ENHRY and CDR2 SYGVKD. Trimming removed 6 bases at V and 0 bases at J, with 18 bases between. This CDR3 is built from 16 residues.

The V and J genes are TRBV5-5 and TRBJ1-2; tentative D call: TRBD1 (5 bases). Germline CDR1 is SGHKS and CDR2 is YYEKEE (reference sequence). There are 15 residues in the CDR3. V shed 0 bases and J shed 1 base, with 10 bases lying between them. CDR3 sequence (DNA): TGTGCCAGCAGCTTGGGAGTGGGGGGTAACTATGGCTACACCTTC. Translated, it gives CASSLGVGGNYGYTF.

Sample share makes this clone hyperexpanded. V and J are TRBV7-2 and TRBJ2-3, with D uncertain. In germline, CDR1 is SGHTA, CDR2 FQGNSA. The CDR3 is 15 residues long. Trimming took 1 base from V and 0 from J, leaving 8 bases between them. CDR3 nucleotides: TGTGCCAGCAGCTTAGACTACCTTAGCACAGATACGCAGTATTTT. Residues: CASSLDYLSTDTQYF.

V gene TRBV7-2 combines with J gene TRBJ1-6; 8 bases agree with TRBD1. The CDR3 runs to 14 residues. With V trimmed by 2 bases and J by 14 bases, 8 bases remained unmatched. Germline values: CDR1 SGHTA, CDR2 FQGNSA. The CDR3 DNA follows: TGTGCCAGCAGCTTACCAGGGGGCGGTTCGGCCCTCCACTTT. Its translation is CASSLPGGGSALHF.

This chain joins TRBV7-2 and TRBJ1-5; 8 bases align to TRBD1. V gave up 2 bases and J gave up 6 bases; unmatched junction bases: 9. Germline CDR1 is SGHTA and CDR2 is FQGNSA. This CDR3 is built from 16 residues. CDR3 coding DNA: TGTGCCAGCAGCTTACTGGCAGGGGGCCTCGGTCAGCCCCAGCATTTT. Translation: CASSLLAGGLGQPQHF.